The rows below give T cell receptor beta chains drawn from one sample of a study of blood T cell repertoires in COVID-19. Assay: immunoSEQ multiplex PCR; the TCRdb copy retains only in-frame clones and omits some. The sample contains some 150,000 clones, about 89% of which appear only once. The source material was peripheral blood. These receptors were obtained from a man aged 45 to 65 who had recovered from COVID-19. CDR3s include the opening cysteine and the closing phenylalanine or tryptophan. A D gene is named only where the DNA matches it firmly. Clone size is shown for a subset of rows, as once, few, many or a class of expanded clone.

cdr3_nt cdr3_aa j_call clone_size d_call v_call
TGTGCCAGCAGTGCCGGGGTAGCTAACACTGAAGCTTTCTTT CASSAGVANTEAFF TRBJ1-1 - - TRBV27
TGTGCCATCAGTGAGGACACTAGCGGGGCGAACACCGGGGAGCTGTTTTTT CAISEDTSGANTGELFF TRBJ2-2 - TRBD2 TRBV10-3
TGTGCCAGCAGCCAGCGGGGACAGGGGGGAGGCAATCAGCCCCAGCATTTT CASSQRGQGGGNQPQHF TRBJ1-5 - TRBD1 TRBV5-6
TGTGCCAGCAGCGTCGGAGGGGCCCAATTTGGTGAGCAGTTCTTC CASSVGGAQFGEQFF TRBJ2-1 - - TRBV9
TGTGCCAGCAGCCAGTGGACTAGCGGGGGTCAGACCCAGTACTTC CASSQWTSGGQTQYF TRBJ2-5 - TRBD2 TRBV3-1/TRBV3-2
TGTGCCAGCAGCTCTACGGGACAGGGTCTTTCACCCCTCCACTTT CASSSTGQGLSPLHF TRBJ1-6 - TRBD1 TRBV11-2
TGCAGCGCCAGGGGCGCGAGCACCGGGGAGCTGTTTTTT CSARGASTGELFF TRBJ2-2 - - TRBV29-1
TGTGCCAGCAGCCTCGACAGGGTCAACGAGCAGTACTTC CASSLDRVNEQYF TRBJ2-7 - TRBD1 TRBV5-6
TGTGCCAGCAGTCCCAGTCGAAATCAGCCCCAGCATTTT CASSPSRNQPQHF TRBJ1-5 - - TRBV6-5
TGCGCCAGCAGCCAAGAGGGAGGGGGTCAGCCCCAGCATTTT CASSQEGGGQPQHF TRBJ1-5 - - TRBV4-3
TGTGCCAGTAGTATGGGTTTTGGGGGCCTCTCCTACGAGCAGTACTTC CASSMGFGGLSYEQYF TRBJ2-7 - - TRBV19
TGTGCCAGCAGCTTACACAGGGGGCGCACAGATACGCAGTATTTT CASSLHRGRTDTQYF TRBJ2-3 - TRBD1 TRBV7-3
TGTGCCAGTAGTGCGGGACAGGGCAGGGGGGACACCGGGGAGCTGTTTTTT CASSAGQGRGDTGELFF TRBJ2-2 - TRBD1 TRBV19
TGTGCCAGCAGTGAATATGGGAGGTACGAGCAGTACTTC CASSEYGRYEQYF TRBJ2-7 - - TRBV25-1
TGCGCCAGCAGCAGCAGGGCCCAACAAGAGACCCAGTACTTC CASSSRAQQETQYF TRBJ2-5 once - TRBV5-1
TGTGCCACCAGCAGAGCCGGTAGCGGTGAAAAACTGTTTTTT CATSRAGSGEKLFF TRBJ1-4 - - TRBV15
TGTGCCAGCAGTTACTGGACAGGGGGCGGCACAGATACGCAGTATTTT CASSYWTGGGTDTQYF TRBJ2-3 - TRBD1 TRBV6-6
TGTGCCACCAGCAGAGGCCAGGGCGGCAACACCGGGGAGCTGTTTTTT CATSRGQGGNTGELFF TRBJ2-2 few - TRBV15
TGTGCCAGCAAGACTAGCGGGGGGGCTTCCTACAATGAGCAGTTCTTC CASKTSGGASYNEQFF TRBJ2-1 - TRBD2 TRBV2
TGTGCCAGCAGCAAAGCTGCAGGGTTAAGGAACCACGAGCAGTACTTC CASSKAAGLRNHEQYF TRBJ2-7 - - TRBV21-1
TGTGCCAGCAGCTCCCGGGAGGTGAACACTGAAGCTTTCTTT CASSSREVNTEAFF TRBJ1-1 - - TRBV7-8
TGTGCCAGCAGTTTACGGGAGTCAGCTTTCTTT CASSLRESAFF TRBJ1-1 - - TRBV6-1
TGTGCCAGCAGCTTGGGAGGACTAGCAAGCTCCTACAATGAGCAGTTCTTC CASSLGGLASSYNEQFF TRBJ2-1 - TRBD2 TRBV5-4
TGCAGCGCCGCGGGACAGGGCGTGGGCTACACCTTC CSAAGQGVGYTF TRBJ1-2 - TRBD1 TRBV29-1
TGTGCCAGCAGCCTAACCGGACAGGGAAGCTCCTATAATTCACCCCTCCACTTT CASSLTGQGSSYNSPLHF TRBJ1-6 - TRBD1 TRBV13
TGTGCCAGCAGCTTAGGGGGGCCTGAAGCTTTCTTT CASSLGGPEAFF TRBJ1-1 many - TRBV7-2
TGCGCCAGCAGCCAAGATCTCGGGACAGGGTTTTTAGAGCCCCAGCATTTT CASSQDLGTGFLEPQHF TRBJ1-5 - TRBD1 TRBV4-3
TGTGCCTTCACGCTGGACAGGGCAGCAGATACGCAGTATTTT CAFTLDRAADTQYF TRBJ2-3 - TRBD1 TRBV5-4
TGTGCCTGGAGTGTAAAACGGCAGGGCACTGAAGCTTTCTTT CAWSVKRQGTEAFF TRBJ1-1 many - TRBV30
TGTGCCAGCAGTCCCGGACAGGCGCACGGTTCACCCCTCCACTTT CASSPGQAHGSPLHF TRBJ1-6 - TRBD1 TRBV6-2/TRBV6-3
TGTGCCACCAGCGTACGACTAGCGGGGGGGCGAGAGACCCAGTACTTC CATSVRLAGGRETQYF TRBJ2-5 once TRBD2 TRBV15
TGTGCCAGCAGCTTAGTGGGACAGGCCTACCAAGAGACCCAGTACTTC CASSLVGQAYQETQYF TRBJ2-5 - TRBD1 TRBV13
TGTGCCAGCAGTAGGACAGGGGAGTACGAGCAGTACTTC CASSRTGEYEQYF TRBJ2-7 - TRBD1 TRBV6-5
TGTGCCAGCAGCCGGGGGACAGGGGTCTCCTACGAGCAGTACTTC CASSRGTGVSYEQYF TRBJ2-7 - TRBD1 TRBV11-3
TGTGCCACCAGCAGAGTCGTGGGCCCGAATGAAAAACTGTTTTTT CATSRVVGPNEKLFF TRBJ1-4 - - TRBV15
TGTGCCAGCAGACGACAGGGGAGTGACACCGGGGAGCTGTTTTTT CASRRQGSDTGELFF TRBJ2-2 - TRBD1 TRBV2
TGTGCCAGCAGCTTAGTTGGCTCTGGGGGCGGTCCTGAAGCTTTCTTT CASSLVGSGGGPEAFF TRBJ1-1 - - TRBV5-6
TGTGCCAGCAGCGGACAGACGGAGCAGCCCCAGCATTTT CASSGQTEQPQHF TRBJ1-5 - - TRBV2
TGCAGCATTGGACAGGGCGACAATCAGCCCCAGCATTTT CSIGQGDNQPQHF TRBJ1-5 - TRBD1 TRBV29-1
TGTGCCAGCAGTCACGGGCAAGAGACCCAGTACTTC CASSHGQETQYF TRBJ2-5 once - TRBV6-5
TGTGCCAGCAGTGTTCTTAGCGGGGGGAGCTCCTACAATGAGCAGTTCTTC CASSVLSGGSSYNEQFF TRBJ2-1 - TRBD2 TRBV2
TGTGCCAGCAGCTTAGGGCGGGGGGCATATAACACTGAAGCTTTCTTT CASSLGRGAYNTEAFF TRBJ1-1 - - TRBV7-9
TGTGCCACCAGTGATTGGGCAGGGGGATTTACTGAAGCTTTCTTT CATSDWAGGFTEAFF TRBJ1-1 - TRBD1 TRBV24-1
TGTGCCAGCTCACAGGGGGGACTAGATCAGCCCCAGCATTTT CASSQGGLDQPQHF TRBJ1-5 - - TRBV18
TGTGCCAGCAGTCCCAGGGGACAGCCGAACACTGAAGCTTTCTTT CASSPRGQPNTEAFF TRBJ1-1 - TRBD1 TRBV27
TGTGCCAGCAGCTTGGACTCGGGAGGTGCCTACGAGCAGTACTTC CASSLDSGGAYEQYF TRBJ2-7 once TRBD2 TRBV5-4
TGTGCCAGCAGCTTAGTCCGGGGGGAGACCCAGTACTTC CASSLVRGETQYF TRBJ2-5 - - TRBV7-2
TGTGCCAGCAGCGCCCAGGGGGGCAACACTGAAGCTTTCTTT CASSAQGGNTEAFF TRBJ1-1 - TRBD1 TRBV7-9
TGTGCCATCAGTGAGTCCTACAGGACCTCTGGAAACACCATATATTTT CAISESYRTSGNTIYF TRBJ1-3 - - TRBV10-3
TGTGCCACCAGCAGAGTGTCCCTTGCCAGCGGGGGGTATTCCTCCTACAATGAGCAGTTCTTC CATSRVSLASGGYSSYNEQFF TRBJ2-1 - TRBD2 TRBV15
TGTGCCAGCAGCTTAGTAGGGACTAGCGGGGGCATTTACAATGAGCAGTTCTTC CASSLVGTSGGIYNEQFF TRBJ2-1 - TRBD2 TRBV7-2
TGTGCCAGCAGTTACTCGAGCAGCTACACCTTC CASSYSSSYTF TRBJ1-2 - - TRBV6-2/TRBV6-3
TGCGCCAGCAGCCAAGACCAAAGGGGGAATGAGCAGTTCTTC CASSQDQRGNEQFF TRBJ2-1 - - TRBV4-1
TGTGCCAGCTCACCACAGGTATCCCAAGGGGCTATGAATGGCTACACCTTC CASSPQVSQGAMNGYTF TRBJ1-2 few - TRBV18
TGTGCCAGCAGCTTAATCGGGGGGGCCTACAATGAGCAGTTCTTC CASSLIGGAYNEQFF TRBJ2-1 - TRBD2 TRBV7-3
TGTGCCAGCAGCTTGATCGGTTACACCGGGGAGCTGTTTTTT CASSLIGYTGELFF TRBJ2-2 once - TRBV5-6
TGCAGTGCTAGACTCCGGGGAACCCAGTACTTC CSARLRGTQYF TRBJ2-5 - - TRBV20-1